Below, one TCR beta chain is given with its context. This entry is derived from a study of blood T cell repertoires in COVID-19. About the research overall: Sources were T cells, B-cell-depleted T cells, or PBMCs; the material itself was cDNA or gDNA.

The method was immunoSEQ multiplex PCR; TCRdb's version includes in-frame clones alone and lacks a portion of them. The sample consists of roughly 220,000 clones, just over 85% of them appearing once. Membership in each cohort depended on participant-reported clinical history. The CDR3 is 17 amino acids. Germline assignment: CDR1 SGHDT and CDR2 YYEEEE. V dropped 6 bases and J dropped 7; count of bases not matched to a gene: 17. This sequence joins TRBV5-6 and TRBJ1-1; 11 nucleotides line up with TRBD1. This sequence originates from a middle-aged woman with acute COVID-19. Sequencing input: PBMCs or T cells enriched from blood (not recorded which). The CDR3 bases are TGTGCCAGCACCTCGACGCGGACAGGGGGCAGAATGGATGAAGCTTTCTTT. Residues: CASTSTRTGGRMDEAFF. The full variable domain, completed using reference TRBV5-6 and TRBJ1-1, is DAGVTQSPTHLIKTRGQQVTLRCSPKSGHDTVSWYQQALGQGPQFIFQYYEEEERQRGNFPDRFSGHQFPNYSSELNVNALLLGDSALYLCASTSTRTGGRMDEAFFGQGTRLTVV.